This T cell receptor (beta chain) was identified during a study of blood T cell repertoires in COVID-19. Study summary: Sources were T cells, B-cell-depleted T cells, or PBMCs; the material itself was cDNA or gDNA.

In the original analysis: Estimation of nucleated cell counts relied on the amplification of reference gene primers. TCRdb keeps only in-frame clones here, not all; method: immunoSEQ multiplex PCR. V and J calls and clone size are copied from that table; D and trimming were computed from the DNA. The sample lists over 250,000 clones, about nine tenths occurring once. The CDR3 covers 14 residues. CDR1 and CDR2 (germline): KGHDR, SFDVKD. V lost 9 bases and J lost 1; bases outside the gene matches: 4. The chain joins TRBV24-1 to TRBJ2-3, with 9 positions matching TRBD2. Material for sequencing was PBMCs or T cells enriched from blood (not recorded which). The clonotype was recovered from a man in his 60s who had recovered from COVID-19. CDR3 residues: CATALAGGTDTQYF. The CDR3 DNA follows: TGTGCCACCGCTTTAGCGGGGGGCACAGATACGCAGTATTTT.